The clone carrying this T cell receptor (beta chain) was recorded at least ten times. During its preparation, the TCRbeta library received unique molecular identifiers. Using its own MiXCR run on the PCR reads, TCRdb lists one record per CDR3 protein. The sample carries nearly 200,000 distinct CDR3 sequences, approximately 6% recorded once. Germline CDR1 is SGHVS and CDR2 is FQNEAQ. V was pared by 5 bases and J by 1 base, with 15 bases between. The CDR3 extends over 17 amino acids. The data were taken from a study of T-cell reconstitution after alpha-beta-depleted transplantation in children. The sequencing here drew on PBMCs, taken before TCRalphabeta/CD19-depleted stem cell transplant. This sequence was found in a girl younger than two with combined immunodeficiency, due to receive a stem cell transplant. The chain carries TRBV7-8 and TRBJ2-6; D gene uncertain. DNA for the CDR3: TGTGCCAGCAGCCTAAAGGGCAGGCTATCTGGGGCCAACGTCCTGACTTTC. This codes for CASSLKGRLSGANVLTF.